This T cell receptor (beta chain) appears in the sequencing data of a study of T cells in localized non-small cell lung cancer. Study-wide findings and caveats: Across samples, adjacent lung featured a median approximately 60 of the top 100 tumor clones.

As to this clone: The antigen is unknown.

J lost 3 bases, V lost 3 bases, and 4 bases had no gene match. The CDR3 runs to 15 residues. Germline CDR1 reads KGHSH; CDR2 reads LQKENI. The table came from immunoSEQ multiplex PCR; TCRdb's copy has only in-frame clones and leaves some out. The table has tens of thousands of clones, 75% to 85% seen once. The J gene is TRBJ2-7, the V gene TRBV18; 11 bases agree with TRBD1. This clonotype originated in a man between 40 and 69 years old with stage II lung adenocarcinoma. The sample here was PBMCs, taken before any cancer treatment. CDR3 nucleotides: TGTGCCAGCTCACCCCGGGACAGGGGGATCTACGAGCAGTACTTC. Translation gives CASSPRDRGIYEQYF.